This T cell receptor beta chain was profiled in a study of blood T cell repertoires in COVID-19. Study at large: The cDNA or gDNA used as material had been derived from T cells, B-cell-depleted T cells, or PBMCs.

V was trimmed by 0 bases and J by 9 bases, leaving 10 bases between them. Germline assignment: CDR1 SGHRS and CDR2 YFSETQ. The CDR3 covers 14 residues. Per the authors' pipeline: Scientists estimated how many nucleated cells there were by amplifying reference gene primers. TCRdb's copy holds only in-frame clones and misses some; the assay was immunoSEQ multiplex PCR. That table gives V, J and clone size, and the DNA gave D and trimming. The repertoire holds about 59,000 clones, with around 80% as singletons. This clone was seen just once. The material sequenced was peripheral blood. This TCR came from a man in his 60s with acute or convalescent COVID-19. The chain joins TRBV5-1 to TRBJ1-6, with no clear D. CDR3 loop: CASSLGFGVSPLHF. The CDR3, as DNA: TGCGCCAGCAGCTTGGGTTTCGGGGTTTCACCCCTCCACTTT.